What follows are 3 T cell receptor beta chains derived from one specimen sequenced in a study of T cell clonality in common variable immunodeficiency. Profiled with immunoSEQ multiplex PCR; TCRdb holds only in-frame clones, not every one. Singletons are absent from the sample, which has approximately 44,000 clones. Specimen: peripheral blood mononuclear cells. The receptors originated from a person between 18 and 75 years old in good health.

This clone appeared many times. The read comes to an end 3 residues before the CDR3 does, leaving the germline J gene to fill in the end. The J gene is TRBJ2-2, the V gene TRBV19, with D possibly matching TRBD1 (6 bases). CDR1 LNHDA and CDR2 SQIVND come from the germline V gene (reference sequence). V was pared by 1 base and J by 6 bases, with 9 bases between. CDR3 length equals 14 residues. Partial CDR3 DNA: TGTGCCAGTAGTATAGGGGGGCTCGCCGGGGAG. It codes for CASSIGGLAGE. The whole CDR3 protein reads CASSIGGLAGELFF.

This clone was picked up many times. The CDR3: CASSLKASSLHF. Partial CDR3 DNA: TGTGCCAGCAGTTTAAAGGCTTCTTCC. The rearrangement links TRBV28 to TRBJ1-6; D gene unclear. The CDR3 goes on 3 residues after the read ends, and that part is filled in from the germline J gene. The CDR3 is 12 amino acids. Germline assignment: CDR1 MDHEN and CDR2 SYDVKM.

This clone has ten or more counts. The read ends 3 residues shy of where the CDR3 ends; the end is completed using the germline J gene. The chain joins TRBV2 to TRBJ2-1; possibly TRBD2 for D (7 bases). Trimming left V 4 bases short and J 7 bases short, with 11 bases between. The CDR3 covers 13 residues. Germline V gives CDR1 SNHLY, CDR2 FYNNEI. The part of the CDR3 DNA that was read is TGTGCCAGCAGTGGAGGGGGGGGGAATGAG. Amino acid sequence: CASSGGGGNE. The complete CDR3 protein is CASSGGGGNEQFF. Full variable domain (missing parts from reference TRBV2 and TRBJ2-1): EPEVTQTPSHQVTQMGQEVILRCVPISNHLYFYWYRQILGQKVEFLVSFYNNEISEKSEIFDDQFSVERPDGSNFTLKIRSTKLEDSAMYFCASSGGGGNEQFFGPGTRLTVL.